This T cell receptor beta chain is drawn from a study of shared clonotypes between healthy human individuals. The table came from immunoSEQ multiplex PCR; TCRdb's copy has only in-frame clones and leaves some out. Found here are about 1 million clones, around 76% of them singletons; the top ten hold 1.4% to 1.5%. Investigators divided CD4+ cells into CD45RA+ naive and CD45RA-negative memory subsets. The CDR3 loop spans 17 amino acids. CDR1 MDHEN and CDR2 SYDVKM come from the germline V gene. The V segment lost 7 bases and the J segment 2 bases; nucleotides outside the gene matches: 10. This TCR derives from a man younger than 35 in good health. V gene TRBV28 combines with J gene TRBJ2-3; 12 bases fit TRBD2. Material: memory CD4+ T cells sorted from blood. Described subset: CD45RA-negative fraction. In DNA form, the CDR3 reads TGTGCCAGCACCGAAACTAGCGGGGGGATTACCACAGATACGCAGTATTTT. Amino acid sequence: CASTETSGGITTDTQYF.